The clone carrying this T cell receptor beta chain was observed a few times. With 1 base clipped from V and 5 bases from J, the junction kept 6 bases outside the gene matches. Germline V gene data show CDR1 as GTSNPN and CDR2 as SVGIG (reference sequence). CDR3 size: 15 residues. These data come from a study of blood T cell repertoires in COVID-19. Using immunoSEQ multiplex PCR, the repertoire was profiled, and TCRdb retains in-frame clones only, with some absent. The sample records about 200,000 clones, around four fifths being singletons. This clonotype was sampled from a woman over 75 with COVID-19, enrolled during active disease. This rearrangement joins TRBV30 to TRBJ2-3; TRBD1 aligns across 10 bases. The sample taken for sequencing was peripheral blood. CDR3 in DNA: TGTGCCTGGAGTGCTCGGGACAGGGGTGGAGATACGCAGTATTTT. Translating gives CAWSARDRGGDTQYF. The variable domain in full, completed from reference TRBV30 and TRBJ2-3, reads SQTIHQWPATLVQPVGSPLSLECTVEGTSNPNLYWYRQAAGRGLQLLFYSVGIGQISSEVPQNLSASRPQDRQFILSSKKLLLSDSGFYLCAWSARDRGGDTQYFGPGTRLTVL.